Each of the 27 T cell receptor beta chains below was sequenced from the same sample in a study of T-cell memory formation after mild COVID-19. TCRdb used MiXCR to reprocess the 5' RACE reads, holding one entry per CDR3 protein. This repertoire shows about 440,000 distinct CDR3 sequences, approximately 20% found once; its top ten account for approximately 8.1%. The specimen sequenced was PBMCs or a T cell subset sorted from them (not recorded which). The receptor source for this set is an adult woman who had mild COVID-19 (a few samples of this study predate the infection). Cell type and time point are not known.

A few counts support this clonotype. The chain carries TRBV6-1 and TRBJ1-1; TRBD1 matches 7 bases. Looked up from germline, CDR1 is MNHNS and CDR2 is SASEGT. This CDR3 has 15 residues. The junction had 11 bases not matched to a gene; V was cut back by 7 bases and J by 3 bases. The CDR3 DNA is TGTGCCAGCAACGGACAGGAGGTAGGAGACACTGAAGCTTTCTTT. Residues: CASNGQEVGDTEAFF.

V and J are TRBV2 and TRBJ2-4, with D perhaps matching TRBD2 (7 bases). The germline gives CDR1 SNHLY, CDR2 FYNNEI. This CDR3 comprises 15 residues. With 7 bases removed from V and 9 bases from J, the gap between germline ends came to 22 bases. The CDR3 is CASTLGGARSSIQYF. The CDR3 coding sequence is TGTGCCAGCACCCTAGGGGGGGCGCGAAGTTCCATTCAGTACTTC.

The V gene is TRBV6-5, the J gene TRBJ1-1; no firm D call. Germline V gene sequence: CDR1 MNHEY, CDR2 SVGAGI. The CDR3 sequence is 18 residues long. Trimming took off 7 bases at V and 1 base at J, with 25 bases between the two ends. The CDR3: CASTPGRAESGENTEAFF. Here the CDR3 DNA reads TGTGCCAGCACTCCTGGGAGGGCAGAATCAGGCGAGAACACTGAAGCTTTCTTT.

This clonotype was counted a few times. The chain has TRBV27 and TRBJ2-3; 13 positions match TRBD2. The CDR3 extends over 16 amino acids. With V trimmed by 4 bases and J by 3 bases, 4 bases remained unmatched. Germline CDR1 is MNHEY and CDR2 is SMNVEV (reference sequence). The CDR3 bases are TGTGCCAGCAGTTACCTGACTAGCGGGGGGACAGATACGCAGTATTTT. Translated: CASSYLTSGGTDTQYF.

This clonotype was observed a few times. The gene calls are TRBV18 and TRBJ2-7; D not resolved. Germline-derived CDR1 and CDR2 are KGHSH and LQKENI. CDR3 size: 13 residues. Trimming stripped 4 bases from V and 2 bases from J, with 9 bases between. The CDR3 protein is CASSRFGTYEQYF. CDR3 nucleotide sequence: TGTGCCAGCTCACGCTTTGGGACCTACGAGCAGTACTTC.

The genes are TRBV12-3 or TRBV12-4 and TRBJ2-3; D remains ambiguous. The CDR3 totals 13 residues. V lost 3 bases, J lost 3 bases, and 7 bases lay in between. For the CDR3, the DNA is TGTGCCAGCAGTTTTTCAAGAACAGATACGCAGTATTTT. Translating gives CASSFSRTDTQYF.

This sequence joins TRBV5-1 and TRBJ2-3; 14 bases line up with TRBD2. The CDR3 runs 18 residues. Germline V gene data show CDR1 as SGHRS and CDR2 as YFSETQ. V lost 4 bases and J lost 5; bases outside the gene matches: 12. Written as DNA, the CDR3 is TGCGCCAGCAGCCCCGGCGGACTAGCGGGGGGCCAGGGAGATACGCAGTATTTT. Amino acids: CASSPGGLAGGQGDTQYF.

This clonotype has just a few counts. This rearrangement joins TRBV3-1 to TRBJ2-3, with D possibly TRBD2 on 6 matching bases. Trimming left V 10 bases short and J 2 bases short, with 16 bases between. The CDR3 totals 14 residues. Germline values: CDR1 LGHDT, CDR2 YNNKEL (reference sequence). CDR3 nucleotides: TGTGCCACCAGTTTAAGCGGGCCCACAGATACGCAGTATTTT. The encoded protein is CATSLSGPTDTQYF.

The chain couples TRBV11-2 to TRBJ1-1; the D gene is possibly TRBD1 (5 bases). This CDR3 spans 14 amino acids. Trimming pared 2 bases from V and 4 bases from J, leaving 11 bases between. CDR1 and CDR2 (germline): SGHAT, FQNNGV. CDR3 sequence reads: CASSLPGLFTEAFF. In DNA form, the CDR3 reads TGTGCCAGCAGCTTACCGGGGCTGTTCACTGAAGCTTTCTTT.

This clonotype was observed a handful of times. The V and J genes are TRBV27 and TRBJ2-3; 7 nucleotides line up with TRBD2. CDR1 and CDR2 (germline): MNHEY, SMNVEV (reference sequence). V lost 8 bases and J lost 0; bases outside the gene matches: 8. The CDR3 is 15 residues long. Here the CDR3 DNA reads TGTGCCAGCGCGACTAGCTTCTCTAGCACAGATACGCAGTATTTT. Amino acids: CASATSFSSTDTQYF.

In the case of this clonotype: Given a much more abundant clone one base away, this may be a read error. V usage is TRBV7-9 and J usage is TRBJ2-3, with D hard to call. The CDR3 is 15 amino acids. From germline, CDR1 is SEHNR and CDR2 FQNEAQ (reference sequence). This CDR3 reads CASSLVAGFTDMQYF. CDR3 nucleotide sequence: TGTGCCAGCAGCTTAGTCGCCGGGTTCACAGATATGCAGTATTTT.

Many counts were recorded for this clonotype. V gene TRBV12-3 or TRBV12-4 combines with J gene TRBJ2-7, with 8 nucleotides matching TRBD1. V lost 6 bases, J lost 5 bases, and 6 bases stayed unmatched. The CDR3 is 13 residues long. The CDR3 sequence: CASSDRGRDEQYF. The CDR3 DNA follows: TGTGCCAGCAGCGACAGGGGACGGGACGAGCAGTACTTC.

This clonotype was detected a few times. The genes are TRBV7-8 and TRBJ2-7, with 7 bases matching TRBD1. From germline, CDR1 is SGHVS and CDR2 FQNEAQ. V gave up 4 bases and J gave up 5 bases; unmatched junction bases: 11. This CDR3 is built from 15 residues. CDR3 nucleotides: TGTGCCAGCAGCTCAGCGCGGCAGGGGGTGAACGAGCAGTACTTC. This codes for CASSSARQGVNEQYF.

This clonotype was seen ten or more times. The chain couples TRBV29-1 to TRBJ2-1, with 13 bases identical to TRBD2. The V gene end was trimmed by 7 bases and the J gene end by 6 bases; junction bases not matched to a gene: 6. The germline V gene encodes CDR1 SQVTM and CDR2 ANQGSEA. The length of the CDR3 is 14 residues. CDR3 protein: CSAGRLAGGNEQFF. In DNA form, the CDR3 reads TGCAGCGCCGGAAGACTAGCGGGAGGCAATGAGCAGTTCTTC.

The rearrangement joins TRBV7-6 to TRBJ2-1, with TRBD2 identical over 11 bases. The germline CDR1 and CDR2 sequences are SGHVS and FNYEAQ. This CDR3 has 15 amino acids. Trimming cost V 5 bases and J 6 bases; bases outside gene matches: 6. The CDR3 region is CASSLIAGGPNEQFF. Here the CDR3 DNA reads TGTGCCAGCAGCCTAATAGCGGGGGGGCCCAATGAGCAGTTCTTC.

The chain is built from TRBV5-1 and TRBJ2-7, with a possible D match to TRBD2 (7 bases). Deletions cut 8 bases from V and 3 bases from J, with 15 bases between. The CDR3 sequence is 13 residues long. CDR1 and CDR2 from the germline V gene are SGHRS and YFSETQ. The CDR3 coding sequence is TGCGCCAGTAGGCTAGCGGACAGCTACGAGCAGTACTTC. Protein sequence: CASRLADSYEQYF.

This clonotype occurred many times. The V call is TRBV11-1, the J call TRBJ1-1, with a tentative D call TRBD1 (5 bases). The CDR3 is 15 amino acids. Germline lookup yields CDR1 SGHAT and CDR2 FQDESV (reference sequence). V lost 4 bases, J lost 4 bases, and 16 bases lay in between. This CDR3 reads CASSSRAGQGTEAFF. In DNA, the CDR3 is TGTGCCAGCAGCTCCCGAGCCGGGCAGGGCACTGAAGCTTTCTTT.

The chain carries TRBV5-1 and TRBJ1-1, with TRBD1 identical over 9 bases. The CDR3 runs to 15 residues. The V and J ends lost 4 bases and 5 bases, in that order; junction bases with no gene match: 9. The germline CDR1 and CDR2 sequences are SGHRS and YFSETQ. This chain's CDR3 is CASSTRTGEWTEAFF. CDR3 DNA: TGCGCCAGCAGCACCCGGACAGGGGAATGGACTGAAGCTTTCTTT. Full variable domain (rest looked up from reference TRBV5-1 and TRBJ1-1): KAGVTQTPRYLIKTRGQQVTLSCSPISGHRSVSWYQQTPGQGLQFLFEYFSETQRNKGNFPGRFSGRQFSNSRSEMNVSTLELGDSALYLCASSTRTGEWTEAFFGQGTRLTVV.

To note about this clonotype: At one of its ends the junction is not consistent with the germline gene, which may arise from a read error. The chain uses TRBV24-1 and TRBJ2-1; D unclear. This CDR3 spans 11 amino acids. The germline V gene encodes CDR1 KGHDR and CDR2 SFDVKD. Here the CDR3 DNA reads TGTGACACCAGTGTGTTGGGTGAGCAGTTCTTC. Encoded protein: CDTSVLGEQFF.

This chain joins TRBV6-5 and TRBJ1-6, with no clear D. V lost 5 bases, J lost 5 bases, and 13 bases lay in between. The germline V gene encodes CDR1 MNHEY and CDR2 SVGAGI. The CDR3 is 15 residues long. For the CDR3, the DNA is TGTGCCAGCAGTGTGGAGGGTACTAATAATTCACCCCTCCACTTT. It codes for CASSVEGTNNSPLHF.

This clonotype was detected many times. The chain joins TRBV7-6 to TRBJ1-1, with TRBD1 identical over 8 bases. Trimming at V came to 3 bases and at J to 2 bases, leaving 5 bases not matched to a gene. Per germline, CDR1 SGHVS and CDR2 FNYEAQ. The CDR3 spans 15 residues. The CDR3 DNA follows: TGTGCCAGCAGCTTCCCAGGGGGCCAAAACACTGAAGCTTTCTTT. Its translation: CASSFPGGQNTEAFF.

This clonotype appeared a few times. This chain links TRBV5-1 with TRBJ2-3; D remains unclear. V lost 5 bases to trimming and J lost 4 bases, with 8 bases between them. This CDR3 is built from 12 residues. CDR1 is SGHRS and CDR2 is YFSETQ in the germline V gene. CDR3 loop: CASRAPADTQYF. CDR3 sequence (DNA): TGCGCCAGCAGGGCCCCCGCAGATACGCAGTATTTT.

This clonotype was seen once. The gene calls are TRBV12-3 or TRBV12-4 and TRBJ2-3, with D possibly TRBD1 on 6 matching bases. Between the trimmed V and J ends, which lost 5 bases and 6 bases, there was a span of 12 bases. The CDR3 is made up of 13 amino acids. The CDR3 loop reads CASSLDRRDTQYF. The CDR3 nucleotides are TGTGCCAGCAGTCTCGACAGGCGCGATACGCAGTATTTT.

This sequence joins TRBV14 and TRBJ2-1; no firm D call. Germline-derived CDR1 and CDR2 are SGHDN and FVKESK. The CDR3 is made up of 12 amino acids. V gave up 5 bases and J gave up 4 bases, with 6 bases separating them. The CDR3 sequence is CASSYAYNEQFF. The CDR3 nucleotides read TGTGCCAGCAGCTACGCGTACAATGAGCAGTTCTTC. Together with reference TRBV14 and TRBJ2-1, the CDR3 gives the full variable domain: EAGVTQFPSHSVIEKGQTVTLRCDPISGHDNLYWYRRVMGKEIKFLLHFVKESKQDESGMPNNRFLAERTGGTYSTLKVQPAELEDSGVYFCASSYAYNEQFFGPGTRLTVL.

The chain has TRBV12-3 or TRBV12-4 and TRBJ2-7; a weak D match, TRBD1 (6 bases). The CDR3 spans 15 residues. With 6 bases removed from V and 2 bases from J, the gap between germline ends came to 17 bases. This CDR3 is CASSPSGQLTYEQYF. CDR3 DNA sequence: TGTGCCAGCAGCCCTAGTGGACAGTTAACCTACGAGCAGTACTTC.

In its sample, this clonotype was seen a few times. The rearrangement uses TRBV29-1 and TRBJ1-4; D gene ambiguous. CDR3 length equals 13 residues. Looked up from germline, CDR1 is SQVTM and CDR2 is ANQGSEA. V was cut by 7 bases and J by 7 bases, with 16 bases left in between. The CDR3 sequence: CSAAEGVGEKLFF. CDR3 sequence (DNA): TGCAGCGCCGCGGAGGGCGTAGGTGAAAAACTGTTTTTT.

V gene TRBV4-1 combines with J gene TRBJ2-7; D call uncertain. V was cut by 0 bases and J by 7 bases, with 10 bases left in between. Per germline, CDR1 MGHRA and CDR2 YSYEKL. The CDR3 contains 13 residues. CDR3 amino acids: CASSQDSLMEQYF. CDR3 DNA: TGCGCCAGCAGCCAAGATTCTCTCATGGAGCAGTACTTC.